This T cell receptor beta chain was recovered during a study of T cell responses to AZD1222 COVID-19 vaccine (dated by TCRdb to the early 2020s). Background on the whole study: AZD1222 recipients given second doses at about 4 weeks or at about 12 weeks were pooled, since spike-specific TCR depth and breadth were not found to differ between the two schedules. TCR sequencing covered fewer than 250 trial participants: around 210 given two doses of AZD1222 and 26 given two doses of MenACWY control vaccine. Trial participants were enrolled by age into subgroups of 18-55, 56-69 and 70-plus years, and around 150, 29 and 61 TCR-sequenced participants, respectively, were included in these subgroups.

V has 6 bases trimmed and J has 5 bases trimmed; junction bases matching no gene number 8. CDR1 LGHNA and CDR2 YSLEER are derived from the germline V gene. Reading from cysteine to phenylalanine, the CDR3 counts 15 amino acids. Only CDR3 DNA remains: 45 bases, in frame from the first base. The CDR3 regions of human TCRbeta chains were analyzed by immunosequencing. The original methods were these. Repertoire TCRs were checked for matches against a reference library of SARS-CoV-2-specific TCRs that had been generated using the MIRA antigen-specificity platform. Breadth was defined as the fraction of unique TCRs that were SARS-CoV-2-associated. Depth was defined as the fraction of total T cells that were SARS-CoV-2-associated. Using the MIRA data, each spike-specific TCR was assigned both to the spike region to which the TCR was reactive and to a CD4 or CD8 class. Log10-transformed breadth and depth values were compared by one-way ANOVA with Sidak's multiple comparisons tests. Imported from immuneACCESS, the table was reduced by TCRdb to in-frame sequences with V and J called. These copies leave out some clones; in studies compared against another copy, an unresolved V gene accounts for under half, and the cause of the remainder is not known. V and J calls and clone size are copied from that table; D and trimming were computed from the DNA. The sample data list roughly 130,000 clones, and roughly 85% of these were observed just once. About 1.5% of the sample goes to the ten largest clones.

A word on this clone: Its antigen is still unknown. No much larger clone exists at a distance of one base, and base qualities are not known.

The study at large found these results: Vaccine-associated CD4 TCRs spanned the whole spike protein, with dominant responses in regions 160-218 and 743-854. Most participants were white British and females outnumbered males, and the authors suggested that clonal diversity may have been underestimated. A significant rise in spike-specific TCR breadth and depth was observed after two AZD1222 doses relative to day 0 and relative to MenACWY recipients. Epitopes outside the regions mutated in the B.1.351 and B.1.1.7 variants were reportedly recognized by nearly half of the unique spike-specific TCRs. In the small 56-69-year group, the increase in depth fell short of significance, most likely because of low power. Conclusions about previously exposed vaccinees are limited because only six or seven AZD1222 recipients were SARS-CoV-2 seropositive at baseline. No day 14 peak-response samples were available, so repertoires were characterized only after the peak T cell response.

The sample's time point label, in plain terms: baseline before first vaccination. The vaccinee samples were drawn from two UK trials, COV001 and COV002, one of which was a single-blind randomized controlled phase 2/3 trial testing AZD1222 (ChAdOx1 nCoV-19) in healthy adults. For TCRbeta chain sequencing, PBMC samples were collected from trial participants at day 0 and at day 28 after the second dose. The source is an adult in good health. The receptor chain draws on TRBV4-3 and TRBJ2-2; 8 central nucleotides agree with TRBD1. This specimen was peripheral blood, taken on day 0 of AZD1222 vaccination. The base sequence is TGCGCCAGCAGAAAAGGGACAGGTCGTACCGGGGAGCTGTTTTTT. Translated, it reads CASRKGTGRTGELFF.